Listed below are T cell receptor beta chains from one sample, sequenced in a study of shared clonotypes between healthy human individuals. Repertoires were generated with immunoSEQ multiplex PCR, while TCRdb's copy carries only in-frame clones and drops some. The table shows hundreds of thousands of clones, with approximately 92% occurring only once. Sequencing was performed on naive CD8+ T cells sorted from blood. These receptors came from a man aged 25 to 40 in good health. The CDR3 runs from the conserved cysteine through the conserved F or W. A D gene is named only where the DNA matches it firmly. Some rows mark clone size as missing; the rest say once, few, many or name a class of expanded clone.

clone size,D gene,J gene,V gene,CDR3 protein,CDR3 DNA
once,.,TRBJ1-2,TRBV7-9,CASSLAQTLEASNYGYTF,TGTGCCAGCAGCTTAGCGCAAACCCTGGAGGCAAGTAACTATGGCTACACCTTC
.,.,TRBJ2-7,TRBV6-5,CASSYGPTGDEQYF,TGTGCCAGCAGTTACGGACCCACTGGCGACGAGCAGTACTTC
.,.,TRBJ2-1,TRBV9,CASSVEVGLGSNEQFF,TGTGCCAGCAGCGTAGAGGTGGGATTAGGATCCAATGAGCAGTTCTTC
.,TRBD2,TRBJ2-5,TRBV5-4,CASSLGGSGETQYF,TGTGCCAGCAGCTTGGGCGGGAGCGGGGAGACCCAGTACTTC
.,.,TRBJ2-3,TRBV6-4,CASSAPFEWEDTDTQYF,TGTGCCAGCAGTGCTCCCTTCGAGTGGGAGGACACAGATACGCAGTATTTT
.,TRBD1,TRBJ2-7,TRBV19,CASSYRDRAAYEQYF,TGTGCCAGTAGTTACCGGGACAGGGCTGCCTACGAGCAGTACTTC
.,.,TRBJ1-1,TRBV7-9,CASSLSWGPNTEAFF,TGTGCCAGCAGCTTATCTTGGGGACCAAACACTGAAGCTTTCTTT
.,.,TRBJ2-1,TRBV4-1,CASSPSGSYNEQFF,TGCGCCAGCAGTCCCTCGGGGAGTTACAATGAGCAGTTCTTC
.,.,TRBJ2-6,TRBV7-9,CASSPRGSQSSGANVLTF,TGTGCCAGCAGCCCTAGAGGGTCGCAGAGCTCTGGAGCCAACGTCCTGACTTTC
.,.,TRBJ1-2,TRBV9,CASSAEDSYLGYTF,TGTGCCAGCAGCGCAGAGGACAGCTACTTGGGCTACACCTTC
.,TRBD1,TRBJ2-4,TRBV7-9,CASSPRQGRAAKNIQYF,TGTGCCAGCAGCCCCCGACAGGGCCGGGCGGCCAAAAACATTCAGTACTTC
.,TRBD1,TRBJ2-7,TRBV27,CASSLSGQGAYEQYF,TGTGCCAGCAGTTTATCCGGACAGGGGGCCTACGAGCAGTACTTC
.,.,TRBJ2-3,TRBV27,CASSLSRSGTQYF,TGTGCCAGCAGTTTATCGAGGTCTGGTACGCAGTATTTT
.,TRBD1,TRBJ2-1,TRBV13,CASSPGTGIYNEQFF,TGTGCCAGCAGCCCCGGGACAGGGATTTACAATGAGCAGTTCTTC
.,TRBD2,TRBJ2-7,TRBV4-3,CASSQVVAGLDEQYF,TGCGCCAGCAGCCAAGTGGTAGCGGGACTCGACGAGCAGTACTTC
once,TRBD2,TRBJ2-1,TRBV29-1,CSVVTSGRSYNEQFF,TGCAGCGTTGTAACTAGCGGGAGGTCCTACAATGAGCAGTTCTTC
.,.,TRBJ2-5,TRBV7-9,CASSFGSRVETQYF,TGTGCCAGCAGCTTCGGTAGTCGAGTGGAGACCCAGTACTTC
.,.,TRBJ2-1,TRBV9,CASSDRYNEQFF,TGTGCCAGCAGCGACAGGTACAATGAGCAGTTCTTC
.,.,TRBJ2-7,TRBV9,CASSGPGLGSYEQYF,TGTGCCAGCAGCGGCCCGGGACTGGGGAGCTACGAGCAGTACTTC
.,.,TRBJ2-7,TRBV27,CASTPVGGSYEQYF,TGTGCCAGCACTCCCGTCGGGGGCTCCTACGAGCAGTACTTC
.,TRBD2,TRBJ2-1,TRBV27,CASSSGLAGEKEQFF,TGTGCCAGCAGTTCGGGACTAGCGGGGGAGAAAGAGCAGTTCTTC
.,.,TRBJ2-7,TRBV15,CATCPTLLDEQYF,TGTGCCACCTGTCCCACCCTACTTGACGAGCAGTACTTC
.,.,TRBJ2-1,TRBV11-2,CASSLPLRTDNEQFF,TGTGCCAGCAGCTTACCCCTGAGGACAGACAATGAGCAGTTCTTC
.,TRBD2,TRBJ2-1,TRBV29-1,CSVPASTSGRSSSYNEQFF,TGCAGCGTCCCTGCGTCAACTAGCGGGAGGTCATCCTCCTACAATGAGCAGTTCTTC
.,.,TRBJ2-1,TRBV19,CASSITPSRSADNEQFF,TGTGCCAGTAGTATAACCCCAAGCAGGAGCGCGGACAATGAGCAGTTCTTC
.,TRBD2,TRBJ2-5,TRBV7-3,CASSRFPGGQETQYF,TGTGCCAGCAGCCGTTTCCCGGGGGGCCAAGAGACCCAGTACTTC
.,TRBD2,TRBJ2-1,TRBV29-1,CSVSGGLAEINNEQFF,TGCAGCGTTAGCGGGGGACTAGCAGAAATAAACAATGAGCAGTTCTTC
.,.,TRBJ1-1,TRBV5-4,CASSGGRNTEAFF,TGTGCCAGCAGCGGGGGGAGGAACACTGAAGCTTTCTTT
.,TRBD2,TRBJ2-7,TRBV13,CASSPLAGPYEQYF,TGTGCCAGCAGCCCACTAGCGGGACCCTACGAGCAGTACTTC
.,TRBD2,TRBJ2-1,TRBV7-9,CASSPNSGRAYNEQFF,TGTGCCAGCAGCCCGAATAGCGGGAGGGCATACAATGAGCAGTTCTTC
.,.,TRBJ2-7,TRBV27,CASSPRGTGYEQYF,TGTGCCAGCAGTCCCAGGGGAACAGGCTACGAGCAGTACTTC
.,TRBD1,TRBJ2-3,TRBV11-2,CASSLEGGLQYF,TGTGCCAGCAGCTTAGAAGGGGGCTTGCAGTATTTT